This T cell receptor beta chain was sequenced in a study of blood T cell repertoires in COVID-19. The wider study: Sites in the United States, Italy and Spain provided acute and convalescent COVID-19 samples. Sample material is recorded as cDNA or gDNA derived from T cells, B-cell-depleted T cells, or PBMCs.

CDR3 length: 17 residues. Looked up from germline, CDR1 is SGHRS and CDR2 is YFSETQ. Trimming shortened V by 2 bases and J by 2 bases, and 14 bases separated the two germline ends. In the original processing: Quantification of nucleated cells was approximated via reference gene primer amplification. Some clones are missing from TCRdb's copy, which holds only in-frame ones; the method was immunoSEQ multiplex PCR. That table is the source of V, J and clone size, and D and trimming were worked out from the DNA. The sample carries tens of thousands of clones, roughly 85% recorded once. This clonotype was sampled from a human donor with acute or convalescent COVID-19. The donor label of this sample is uncertain. This chain links TRBV5-1 with TRBJ1-6; D may be TRBD1 (6 bases). The specimen sequenced was peripheral blood. DNA of the CDR3: TGCGCCAGCAGCTTACAGGGCCTGGACACCTATAATTCACCCCTCCACTTT. It yields the protein CASSLQGLDTYNSPLHF.